Following are 22 T cell receptor beta chains from one sample sequenced in a study of technical replicates of blood from a few donors. Generated by immunoSEQ multiplex PCR, the TCRdb table keeps only in-frame clones and is missing some. Altogether 76,000 or so clones are present, roughly 90% being singletons, with the ten largest covering 0.2% to 0.3%. The sequenced material came from T cells isolated from PBMCs. These receptor sequences come from a human donor in good health.

The rearrangement joins TRBV19 to TRBJ2-5, with D unresolved. V was trimmed by 3 bases and J by 2 bases, leaving 4 bases between them. The CDR3 totals 12 residues. CDR1 and CDR2 from the germline V gene are LNHDA and SQIVND (reference sequence). For the CDR3, the DNA is TGTGCCAGTAGTATCGGGCAAGAGACCCAGTACTTC. Translation gives CASSIGQETQYF. Looking up the rest from reference TRBV19 and TRBJ2-5 gives the full variable domain: DGGITQSPKYLFRKEGQNVTLSCEQNLNHDAMYWYRQDPGQGLRLIYYSQIVNDFQKGDIAEGYSVSREKKESFPLTVTSAQKNPTAFYLCASSIGQETQYFGPGTRLLVL.

The V gene is TRBV5-4, the J gene TRBJ1-2; tentative D call: TRBD1 (5 bases). Germline V gene sequence: CDR1 SGHNT, CDR2 YYREEE (reference sequence). Trimming removed 4 bases from V and 4 bases from J, with 11 bases in between. The CDR3 spans 13 residues. The CDR3 spells CASSADSSYGYTF. Here the CDR3 DNA reads TGTGCCAGCAGCGCTGACAGCTCCTATGGCTACACCTTC.

This chain links TRBV5-1 with TRBJ2-7; D call uncertain. Trimming stripped 0 bases from V and 7 bases from J, with 14 bases between. The CDR3 runs to 14 residues. The germline V gene encodes CDR1 SGHRS and CDR2 YFSETQ. CDR3 coding DNA: TGCGCCAGCAGCTTGGACCTCGGTCTCTTGGAGCAGTACTTC. Its protein is CASSLDLGLLEQYF.

This chain links TRBV6-1 with TRBJ1-5, with D unclear. This CDR3 has 15 residues. Between the trimmed V and J ends, which lost 7 bases and 2 bases, there was a span of 15 bases. The germline V gene has CDR1 MNHNS and CDR2 SASEGT. Here the CDR3 reads CASTRGGLGNQPQHF. CDR3 in DNA: TGTGCCAGCACCCGAGGCGGTTTGGGCAATCAGCCCCAGCATTTT.

V and J are TRBV2 and TRBJ1-4; maybe TRBD1 (5 bases). The germline V gene encodes CDR1 SNHLY and CDR2 FYNNEI. The CDR3 loop spans 16 amino acids. V lost 4 bases to trimming and J lost 1 base, with 13 bases between them. CDR3 sequence: CASSAQTVLTNEKLFF. DNA for the CDR3: TGTGCCAGCAGTGCCCAGACAGTCCTAACTAATGAAAAACTGTTTTTT.

The V gene is TRBV6-5, the J gene TRBJ2-1, with 8 positions matching TRBD2. V was clipped by 0 bases and J by 9 bases; unmatched bases: 10. The CDR3 sequence is 16 residues long. Germline V gene data show CDR1 as MNHEY and CDR2 as SVGAGI. CDR3 bases: TGTGCCAGCAGTTACTCCTCCGGGAGGGGGGTTTTTGAGCAGTTCTTC. Its translation is CASSYSSGRGVFEQFF.

The chain combines TRBV27 with TRBJ1-4; the match to TRBD1 covers 7 bases. Per the germline V gene, CDR1 is MNHEY and CDR2 is SMNVEV (reference sequence). Unmatched junction bases numbered 2, after V lost 2 bases and J lost 5 bases. The CDR3 has 14 residues. The CDR3 bases are TGTGCCAGCAGTTTAAGACAGGGAAATGAAAAACTGTTTTTT. This codes for CASSLRQGNEKLFF.

The rearrangement joins TRBV28 to TRBJ1-2; 9 positions agree with TRBD1. Germline V gene lookup returns CDR1 MDHEN and CDR2 SYDVKM. This CDR3 has 14 residues. The V gene end was trimmed by 5 bases and the J gene end by 4 bases; junction bases not matched to a gene: 5. CDR3 nucleotide sequence: TGTGCCAGCAGTCCTTCGACAGGGGGCTATGGCTACACCTTC. It yields the protein CASSPSTGGYGYTF.

Details on this clone: Germline and junction disagree at one end, which may indicate a read error. This chain connects TRBV7-7 to TRBJ2-1; D possibly corresponds to TRBD2 (7 bases). In germline, CDR1 is SSHAT, CDR2 FNYEAQ (reference sequence). This CDR3 region has 13 residues. CDR3: CASSDGGANEQFF. The CDR3 DNA is TGTGCTAGCAGCGATGGGGGGGCCAATGAGCAGTTCTTC.

The chain has TRBV5-1 and TRBJ1-2; unclear D gene. The germline V gene encodes CDR1 SGHRS and CDR2 YFSETQ. The CDR3 contains 15 residues. Trimming removed 0 bases at V and 5 bases at J, with 14 bases between. CDR3 residues: CASSLGVGSRYGYTF. In DNA form, the CDR3 reads TGCGCCAGCAGCTTGGGGGTCGGGTCCCGTTATGGCTACACCTTC.

The sample holds one count of this clone. The chain carries TRBV29-1 and TRBJ2-7; D is perhaps TRBD1 (6 bases). V was pared by 1 base and J by 3 bases, with 13 bases between. Germline lookup yields CDR1 SQVTM and CDR2 ANQGSEA. The CDR3 loop spans 14 amino acids. As DNA, the CDR3 is TGCAGCGTTGAAGCTGGCAGGGGAGTCTACGAGCAGTACTTC. It yields the protein CSVEAGRGVYEQYF.

The chain couples TRBV6-5 to TRBJ2-1; no definite D call. The V gene's germline CDR1 is MNHEY and CDR2 SVGAGI. The germline V and J ends were trimmed by 6 bases and 9 bases, with 9 bases remaining between them. The CDR3 is 11 amino acids. This CDR3 is CASSSGGEQFF. The CDR3 DNA reads TGTGCCAGCAGCTCCGGTGGTGAGCAGTTCTTC.

The chain couples TRBV2 to TRBJ1-5, with D tentatively TRBD1 (5 bases). V lost 0 bases to trimming and J lost 7 bases, with 13 bases between them. This CDR3 has 15 amino acids. Germline V gene data show CDR1 as SNHLY and CDR2 as FYNNEI. This CDR3 reads CASSEAGQGGQPQHF. CDR3 nucleotide sequence: TGTGCCAGCAGTGAAGCAGGCCAGGGAGGACAGCCCCAGCATTTT.

Note on this clone: The junction departs from the called germline gene at one end, perhaps through a read error. This chain links TRBV7-9 with TRBJ1-1; perhaps TRBD1 as D (6 bases). CDR1 is SEHNR and CDR2 is FQNEAQ in the germline V gene (reference sequence). CDR3 length: 12 residues. The DNA of the CDR3 is TGTGCCGGCAGGGGCCTGAACACTGAAGCTTTCTTT. It is translated as CAGRGLNTEAFF.

The J gene is TRBJ2-1, the V gene TRBV27, with D hard to call. The V gene's germline CDR1 is MNHEY and CDR2 SMNVEV (reference sequence). Trimming stripped 6 bases from V and 4 bases from J, with 10 bases between. This CDR3 is built from 13 residues. The CDR3 DNA is TGTGCCAGCAGCTTCCCCCAGTACAATGAGCAGTTCTTC. Protein sequence: CASSFPQYNEQFF.

The chain links TRBV5-4 to TRBJ1-6; 7 bases map to TRBD1. Germline V gene data show CDR1 as SGHNT and CDR2 as YYREEE (reference sequence). V was clipped by 4 bases and J by 9 bases; unmatched bases: 13. This CDR3 comprises 16 residues. This CDR3 is CASSRTGGLFSSPLHF. The CDR3 nucleotides read TGTGCCAGCAGCCGGACAGGAGGCCTCTTTAGTTCACCCCTCCACTTT.

This clone was seen just once. The chain joins TRBV5-5 to TRBJ1-5, with D uncertain. This CDR3 has 16 residues. The V gene lost 0 bases and the J gene lost 0 bases, with 10 bases spanning the gap. Per germline, CDR1 SGHKS and CDR2 YYEKEE (reference sequence). For the CDR3, the DNA is TGTGCCAGCAGCTTGGGGGCAGCTTATAGCAATCAGCCCCAGCATTTT. Translation: CASSLGAAYSNQPQHF.

This clone is a singleton in its sample. The chain recombines TRBV9 with TRBJ1-2; D perhaps matches TRBD1 (5 bases). Trimming cost V 0 bases and J 3 bases, with 15 bases left between them. CDR1 and CDR2 (germline): SGDLS, YYNGEE. This CDR3 contains 16 residues. CDR3 nucleotides: TGTGCCAGCAGCGTAGTAGGGACGGGGGTAGACTATGGCTACACCTTC. Protein product: CASSVVGTGVDYGYTF.

The V gene is TRBV10-1, the J gene TRBJ2-3, with unresolved D. The germline gives CDR1 WNHNN, CDR2 SYGVQD (reference sequence). The CDR3 has 13 residues. Deletions cut 2 bases from V and 4 bases from J, with 7 bases between. CDR3 region: CASSEMGADTQYF. CDR3 sequence (DNA): TGCGCCAGCAGTGAGATGGGCGCAGATACGCAGTATTTT.

This clone was recorded once. CDR3 region: CASSSSEFSTDTQYF. Written as DNA, the CDR3 is TGTGCCAGCAGCTCCTCCGAGTTCAGCACAGATACGCAGTATTTT. The genes are TRBV7-6 and TRBJ2-3; D uncertain. Germline CDR1 is SGHVS and CDR2 is FNYEAQ. This CDR3 spans 15 amino acids. V lost 4 bases and J 0 bases, leaving 11 bases between the germline ends.

The chain employs TRBV18 and TRBJ1-3; a weak D match, TRBD1 (6 bases). This CDR3 has 14 residues. Trimming took 4 bases from V and 4 from J, leaving 11 bases between them. Germline assignment: CDR1 KGHSH and CDR2 LQKENI. The CDR3 spells CASSQAGDGNTIYF. The CDR3 DNA reads as TGTGCCAGCTCACAGGCAGGGGACGGAAACACCATATATTTT.

The chain recombines TRBV5-1 with TRBJ1-1; weak D call: TRBD1 (5 bases). The CDR3 runs 14 residues. V was cut by 0 bases and J by 8 bases, with 14 bases left in between. Looked up from germline, CDR1 is SGHRS and CDR2 is YFSETQ. The DNA of the CDR3 is TGCGCCAGCAGCTTGGAGTTGTTGCAGGGAGAAGCTTTCTTT. Its protein is CASSLELLQGEAFF.